These 10 T cell receptor beta chains share one sample of origin, sequenced in a study of beta chain features in type 1 diabetes. General observations from the study: Across all four CD4+ subsets, people with type 1 diabetes showed modestly shorter TCRB CDR3s.

Their antigen targets remain unknown. Expressed TCRB transcripts were sequenced after all isolated RNA was converted to cDNA. TCRdb's copy holds only in-frame clones and misses some; the assay was immunoSEQ multiplex PCR. The sample has almost 350,000 clones, approximately 9.7% seen once. Specimen: central memory CD4+ T cells from blood. The receptors derive from a man between 25 and 39 years old with type 1 diabetes.

Concerning this clone itself: This clone may be a read error of a much larger clone one base away. V and J are TRBV28 and TRBJ2-1, with D tentatively TRBD1 or TRBD2 (7 bases each). Germline V lookup: CDR1 MDHEN, CDR2 SYDVKM. V was shortened by 6 bases and J by 5 bases, with 17 bases between the two germline ends. The CDR3 contains 15 residues. The CDR3 DNA reads as TGTGCCAGCAGGTCGGCAGGGGGGGCGCACAATGAGCAGTTCTTC. As protein: CASRSAGGAHNEQFF.

V gene TRBV7-9 combines with J gene TRBJ1-5; 8 nucleotides line up with TRBD1. In germline, CDR1 is SEHNR, CDR2 FQNEAQ (reference sequence). The CDR3 runs to 17 residues. V lost 1 base, J lost 1 base, and 6 bases stayed unmatched. This CDR3 reads CASSLGVGQGSNQPQHF. The CDR3 DNA follows: TGTGCCAGCAGCTTAGGAGTCGGACAGGGAAGCAATCAGCCCCAGCATTTT. The entire variable domain, with the rest obtained from reference TRBV7-9 and TRBJ1-5, is as follows: DTGVSQNPRHKITKRGQNVTFRCDPISEHNRLYWYRQTLGQGPEFLTYFQNEAQLEKSRLLSDRFSAERPKGSFSTLEIQRTEQGDSAMYLCASSLGVGQGSNQPQHFGDGTRLSIL.

The V and J genes are TRBV29-1 and TRBJ2-1, with TRBD1 identical over 9 bases. Germline values: CDR1 SQVTM, CDR2 ANQGSEA. This CDR3 has 13 amino acids. The J segment lost 6 bases and the V segment lost 8 bases, leaving 8 bases of the junction unmatched. The CDR3 coding sequence is TGCAGCACGGTACAGGGGGCAGGCAATGAGCAGTTCTTC. Its translation is CSTVQGAGNEQFF.

The chain uses TRBV29-1 and TRBJ2-3; 7 bases are a match to TRBD1. Trimming took 0 bases from V and 4 from J; bases not matched to a gene: 4. The CDR3 loop spans 14 amino acids. Germline V gives CDR1 SQVTM, CDR2 ANQGSEA. CDR3 DNA: TGCAGCGTTGAAGATTTCCAGGGGGCAGATACGCAGTATTTT. Amino acid sequence: CSVEDFQGADTQYF.

The gene calls are TRBV18 and TRBJ2-7, with 10 nucleotides matching TRBD1. The V segment lost 4 bases and the J segment 0 bases; nucleotides outside the gene matches: 3. This CDR3 region has 15 residues. CDR1 and CDR2 from the germline V gene are KGHSH and LQKENI. The CDR3 nucleotides read TGTGCCAGCTCACGGACAGGGGGGTTCTCCTACGAGCAGTACTTC. Translation: CASSRTGGFSYEQYF.

This clone was picked up a small number of times. The same CDR3 also results from other DNA sequences found in this sample. The chain employs TRBV18 and TRBJ2-7; perhaps TRBD1 as D (6 bases). Deletions cut 3 bases from V and 2 bases from J, with 8 bases between. From germline, CDR1 is KGHSH and CDR2 LQKENI. CDR3 length: 13 residues. The CDR3 spells CASSPDRTYEQYF. The DNA of the CDR3 is TGTGCCAGCTCACCGGACAGAACCTACGAGCAGTACTTC. The whole variable domain, remainder taken from reference TRBV18 and TRBJ2-7, is NAGVMQNPRHLVRRRGQEARLRCSPMKGHSHVYWYRQLPEEGLKFMVYLQKENIIDESGMPKERFSAEFPKEGPSILRIQQVVRGDSAAYFCASSPDRTYEQYFGPGTRLTVT.

The gene calls are TRBV27 and TRBJ2-7; tentatively, D is TRBD2 (5 bases). Trimming took 4 bases from V and 5 from J, leaving 15 bases between them. CDR1 and CDR2 (germline): MNHEY, SMNVEV (reference sequence). The CDR3 length is 14 residues. The CDR3, as DNA: TGTGCCAGCAGTTACTCGAGGGTTTACAACGAGCAGTACTTC. Translation gives CASSYSRVYNEQYF.

This clone was detected only a few times. The gene calls are TRBV19 and TRBJ2-1; 9 bases match TRBD1. The germline V gene encodes CDR1 LNHDA and CDR2 SQIVND (reference sequence). This CDR3 has 14 amino acids. V lost 6 bases to trimming and J lost 2 bases; unmatched junction nucleotides: 2. The chain's CDR3 is CASRRTGAYNEQFF. In DNA form, the CDR3 reads TGTGCCAGTAGGAGGACAGGGGCCTACAATGAGCAGTTCTTC.

Concerning this clone itself: Other DNA sequences from this sample encode an identical CDR3 as well. This chain links TRBV5-1 with TRBJ2-5; tentatively, D is TRBD1 (6 bases). Germline CDR1 and CDR2: SGHRS and YFSETQ. Trimming stripped 0 bases from V and 4 bases from J, with 10 bases between. The CDR3 is 14 residues long. The CDR3 reads CASSLAGDGETQYF. CDR3 nucleotide sequence: TGCGCCAGCAGCTTGGCAGGGGACGGAGAGACCCAGTACTTC.

This clone was observed a handful of times. J is TRBJ1-1 and V is TRBV6-5, with 7 bases matching TRBD1. Trimming cost V 6 bases and J 7 bases; bases outside gene matches: 5. The CDR3 length is 12 residues. Germline V gene data show CDR1 as MNHEY and CDR2 as SVGAGI. The chain's CDR3 is CASSRRTGEAFF. The DNA for the CDR3 is TGTGCCAGCAGCCGCCGGACAGGTGAAGCTTTCTTT.